These T cell receptor beta chains were read from a single sample in a study of T-cell memory formation after mild COVID-19. Each CDR3 protein is one row after TCRdb ran MiXCR on the 5' RACE reads. The repertoire holds about 290,000 distinct CDR3 sequences, with around 15% as singletons. Sequencing input: PBMCs or a T cell subset sorted from them (not recorded which). Receptors were obtained from a man aged 18-30 years who had mild COVID-19 (a few samples of this study predate the infection). Cell type and time point are not known. Each CDR3 is given with its conserved first and last residue. Fields, in order: clone size, V gene, D gene, J gene, CDR3 protein, CDR3 DNA. A D gene is named only where the DNA matches it firmly. Rows may omit the clone size; those that give it use once, few, many or a size class.

.,TRBV14,TRBD1,TRBJ1-3,CASSQTGGSGNTIYF,TGTGCCAGCAGCCAGACAGGGGGCTCCGGAAACACCATATATTTT
many,TRBV6-5,.,TRBJ1-2,CASSYGGGYGYTF,TGTGCCAGCAGTTACGGGGGGGGCTATGGCTACACCTTC
.,TRBV7-9,.,TRBJ2-1,CASSLSRPRGGGFF,TGTGCCAGCAGCTTGAGTAGGCCAAGAGGCGGCGGGTTCTTC
few,TRBV12-3/TRBV12-4,.,TRBJ2-1,CASSLRQGLYNEQFF,TGTGCCAGCAGTTTACGACAGGGACTTTACAATGAGCAGTTCTTC
few,TRBV29-1,.,TRBJ2-5,CSVEGHLSKETQYF,TGCAGCGTTGAAGGCCATCTTTCCAAAGAGACCCAGTACTTC
.,TRBV18,.,TRBJ2-1,CASSPLTSRFPNQQFF,TGTGCCAGCTCACCACTTACCTCACGGTTCCCAAATCAGCAGTTCTTC
.,TRBV7-2,.,TRBJ1-1,CASSPHADGYTEAFF,TGTGCCAGCAGCCCTCACGCGGACGGCTACACTGAAGCTTTCTTT
many,TRBV7-7,TRBD2,TRBJ2-3,CASSSSGGPGTDTQYF,TGTGCCAGCAGCTCTAGCGGGGGGCCGGGCACAGATACGCAGTATTTT
few,TRBV7-2,.,TRBJ2-4,CASSLTFGLLAKNIQYF,TGTGCCAGCAGCTTAACTTTTGGACTACTAGCCAAAAACATTCAGTACTTC
many,TRBV5-4,TRBD2,TRBJ2-7,CASSQHSGGIYEQYF,TGTGCCAGCAGCCAACATAGCGGGGGGATCTACGAGCAGTACTTC